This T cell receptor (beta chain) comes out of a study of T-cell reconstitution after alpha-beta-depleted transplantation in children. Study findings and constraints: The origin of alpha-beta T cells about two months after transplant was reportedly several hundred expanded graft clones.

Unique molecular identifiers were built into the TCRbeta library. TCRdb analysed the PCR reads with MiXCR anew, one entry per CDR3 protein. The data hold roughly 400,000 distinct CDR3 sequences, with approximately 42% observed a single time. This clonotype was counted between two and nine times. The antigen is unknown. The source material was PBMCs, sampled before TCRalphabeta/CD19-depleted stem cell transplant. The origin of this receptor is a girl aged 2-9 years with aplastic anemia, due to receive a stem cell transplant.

Here the CDR3 reads CSARQRTGRPYGYTF. In DNA, the CDR3 is TGCAGTGCTCGTCAACGGACAGGAAGGCCCTATGGCTACACCTTC. V gene TRBV20-1 combines with J gene TRBJ1-2; 7 nucleotides line up with TRBD1. This CDR3 spans 15 amino acids. With V trimmed by 5 bases and J by 4 bases, 13 bases remained unmatched. Germline V gene data show CDR1 as DFQATT and CDR2 as SNEGSKA (reference sequence).